Below, one T cell receptor (beta chain) is given with its context. The antigen remains undetermined. This record comes from a study of T cell clones after liver transplantation. Study-level information: Subjects received no induction therapy and standard immunosuppression until randomization at 12-24 months post-transplant. Study results and caveats: Conclusions were preliminary, with small, heterogeneous patient groups.

Unstimulated PBMCs were sorted into CD3+CD4+ and CD3+CD8+ populations. Libraries were prepared by immunoSEQ multiplex PCR; TCRdb keeps only in-frame clonotypes and omits some of them. The top ten hold 0.99% of the sample, which has around 100,000 clones, 75% to 85% seen once. The ends were cut back, 4 bases at V and 7 bases at J, with 13 bases in the middle. The germline CDR1 and CDR2 sequences are LNHDA and SQIVND (reference sequence). This CDR3 spans 14 amino acids. This TCR was recovered from a human donor who received a liver transplant. J is TRBJ1-4 and V is TRBV19; maybe TRBD1 (6 bases). Specimen: CD4+ T cells from blood, collected before liver transplant. CDR3 residues: CASSTPTGLEKLFF. Written as DNA, the CDR3 is TGTGCCAGTAGTACTCCGACAGGCCTTGAAAAACTGTTTTTT.